A single sample is the source of the 30 T cell receptor beta chains below, sequenced in a study of metastatic and nonmetastatic thyroid tumors. Using MiXCR, TCRdb re-called clones from the PCR reads. The sample yields under 5,000 clones, 35% seen once. All patients were treatment-naive before thyroid surgery. The sequenced sample consisted of adjacent normal tissue. The receptors were gathered from a male donor with papillary thyroid cancer or a benign thyroid nodule (not recorded which). Some clones in this sample may be carry-over from other donors' samples.

The sample holds a few counts of this clone. This CDR3 reads CASSSNIQGGTEAFF. The DNA for the CDR3 is TGTGCCAGCAGTTCGAACATACAGGGAGGGACTGAAGCTTTCTTT. The J gene is TRBJ1-1, the V gene TRBV6-2 or TRBV6-3; D might be TRBD1 (6 bases). The CDR3 length is 15 residues. Looked up from germline, CDR1 is MNHEY and CDR2 is SVGEGT. V was shortened by 4 bases and J by 5 bases, with 17 bases between the two germline ends.

The chain carries TRBV27 and TRBJ2-1; D is ambiguous. Per the germline V gene, CDR1 is MNHEY and CDR2 is SMNVEV (reference sequence). Trimming cost V 6 bases and J 7 bases, with 7 bases left between them. The CDR3 consists of 11 residues. DNA for the CDR3: TGTGCCAGCAGCCTAGGGAATGAGCAGTTCTTC. This translates into CASSLGNEQFF.

In its sample, this clone is large. The chain uses TRBV6-1 and TRBJ1-1; possible D gene TRBD1, 6 bases. The CDR3 has 17 residues. The V gene's germline CDR1 is MNHNS and CDR2 SASEGT. Trimming stripped 5 bases from V and 1 base from J, with 20 bases between. CDR3 coding DNA: TGTGCCAGCAGTCAGAAAAACCGGGGGCTATCGAACACTGAAGCTTTCTTT. As protein: CASSQKNRGLSNTEAFF.

This clone is medium-sized in the sample. The chain links TRBV19 to TRBJ2-3; 9 positions match TRBD2. The germline gives CDR1 LNHDA, CDR2 SQIVND (reference sequence). The CDR3 extends over 17 amino acids. The trim removed 9 bases at V and 0 bases at J, leaving 13 bases unmatched. CDR3 DNA: TGTGCCAGCACAACCTTACTAGCGGGTGTTAGCACAGATACGCAGTATTTT. This translates into CASTTLLAGVSTDTQYF.

By sample share, this clone is large. This chain uses TRBV19 with TRBJ1-1; no reliable D call. The length of the CDR3 is 13 residues. The V and J ends lost 3 bases and 4 bases respectively, with 9 bases between them. Germline CDR1 and CDR2: LNHDA and SQIVND (reference sequence). CDR3 in amino acids: CASSIVGVTEAFF. DNA of the CDR3: TGTGCCAGTAGTATTGTTGGCGTCACTGAAGCTTTCTTT.

This chain joins TRBV28 and TRBJ2-3, with TRBD2 matching over 10 bases. The CDR3 totals 16 residues. The V segment lost 2 bases and the J segment 3 bases; nucleotides outside the gene matches: 5. Per germline, CDR1 MDHEN and CDR2 SYDVKM. The CDR3 region is CASSLEGLASTDTQYF. In DNA form, the CDR3 reads TGTGCCAGCAGTTTAGAGGGACTAGCGAGTACAGATACGCAGTATTTT.

The chain employs TRBV4-1 and TRBJ2-1, with 9 bases that match TRBD1. Germline trimming cut 3 bases from V and 6 bases from J; bases unmatched to any gene: 6. This CDR3 has 15 residues. The germline gives CDR1 MGHRA, CDR2 YSYEKL. The CDR3 nucleotides read TGCGCCAGCAGCCAGACAGGGGGTTTATCCAATGAGCAGTTCTTC. It yields the protein CASSQTGGLSNEQFF.

V usage is TRBV7-6 and J usage is TRBJ2-7, with D unclear. The CDR3 length is 13 residues. Germline V gene sequence: CDR1 SGHVS, CDR2 FNYEAQ. The germline V and J ends were trimmed by 3 bases and 5 bases, with 11 bases remaining between them. The CDR3 loop reads CASSFSRYDEQYF. Written as DNA, the CDR3 is TGTGCCAGCAGCTTCTCCCGGTACGACGAGCAGTACTTC.

A word on this clone: A read error may explain this, as a much larger clone is one base away. The sample contains more than one DNA sequence encoding this CDR3. This rearrangement joins TRBV2 to TRBJ2-1, with 7 positions matching TRBD1. Trimming at V came to 10 bases and at J to 8 bases, leaving 11 bases not matched to a gene. CDR3 length: 13 residues. Germline lookup yields CDR1 SNHLY and CDR2 FYNNEI. The chain's CDR3 is CATKGTEGDEQFF. The CDR3 bases are TGTGCCACCAAAGGGACAGAGGGTGATGAGCAGTTCTTC.

The chain is built from TRBV25-1 and TRBJ2-7, with 10 bases aligning to TRBD2. The CDR3 has 20 residues. Germline CDR1 and CDR2: MGHDK and SYGVNS. The junction had 24 bases not matched to a gene; V was cut back by 6 bases and J by 4 bases. The CDR3 here is CASRGLRGETTGLAEYEQYF. Here the CDR3 DNA reads TGTGCCAGCAGAGGACTTCGAGGCGAAACCACCGGACTAGCGGAGTACGAGCAGTACTTC.

By share of the sample, this clone is hyperexpanded (1% or more). V and J are TRBV6-1 and TRBJ1-2; 8 bases fit TRBD1. Trimming took 0 bases from V and 4 from J; bases not matched to a gene: 1. Germline assignment: CDR1 MNHNS and CDR2 SASEGT. The CDR3 spans 14 residues. CDR3 coding DNA: TGTGCCAGCAGTGAAGCCGGGACAGGCTATGGCTACACCTTC. Translation: CASSEAGTGYGYTF.

Judged by abundance, this clone is medium-sized. This chain links TRBV30 with TRBJ1-6, with TRBD1 matching over 11 bases. CDR3 size: 20 residues. J lost 0 bases, V lost 1 base, and 11 bases had no gene match. Germline V gene lookup returns CDR1 GTSNPN and CDR2 SVGIG (reference sequence). The chain's CDR3 is CAWSDRDRGSFGSYNSPLHF. The CDR3 DNA reads as TGTGCCTGGAGTGACCGGGACAGGGGGAGTTTTGGCTCCTATAATTCACCCCTCCACTTT.

The chain combines TRBV20-1 with TRBJ2-1; 10 bases agree with TRBD2. After removal of 6 bases from V and 8 bases from J, the junction contained 13 bases not matched to a gene. Germline V CDR1 and CDR2: DFQATT, SNEGSKA (reference sequence). The CDR3 runs 15 residues. CDR3 residues: CSAAAGTSELDEQFF. CDR3 bases: TGCAGTGCCGCGGCCGGGACTAGCGAATTGGATGAGCAGTTCTTC.

In its sample, this clone was seen once. The chain joins TRBV28 to TRBJ1-1; the D gene is possibly TRBD1 (6 bases). This CDR3 is built from 15 residues. Trimming stripped 4 bases from V and 0 bases from J, with 12 bases between. Germline V gene sequence: CDR1 MDHEN, CDR2 SYDVKM. The CDR3 reads CASSSSGTLNTEAFF. CDR3 DNA sequence: TGTGCCAGCAGTTCGTCCGGGACATTGAACACTGAAGCTTTCTTT.

This clone was detected a few times. The chain couples TRBV6-1 to TRBJ2-7; D may be TRBD1 (5 bases). V was clipped by 5 bases and J by 5 bases, with 22 bases between them. The CDR3 extends over 16 amino acids. The V gene's germline CDR1 is MNHNS and CDR2 SASEGT. CDR3 protein: CASSPLGRDNRNEQYF. The CDR3 bases are TGTGCCAGCAGTCCCCTGGGCAGGGATAATCGAAACGAGCAGTACTTC.

This clone was counted between two and nine times. The gene calls are TRBV7-2 and TRBJ1-2, with 8 bases matching TRBD1. Germline lookup yields CDR1 SGHTA and CDR2 FQGNSA. The CDR3 length is 15 residues. V trimming: 4 bases; J trimming: 4 bases; junction bases outside the gene matches: 8. In DNA form, the CDR3 reads TGTGCCAGCAGCTACGCAACAGGGGGGGGCTATGGCTACACCTTC. Amino acid sequence: CASSYATGGGYGYTF.

The chain links TRBV27 to TRBJ1-1, with D uncertain. The CDR3 runs 12 residues. The V gene lost 3 bases and the J gene lost 4 bases, with 6 bases spanning the gap. Looked up from germline, CDR1 is MNHEY and CDR2 is SMNVEV (reference sequence). Here the CDR3 reads CASSFGSTEAFF. The CDR3 region has the DNA TGTGCCAGCAGTTTTGGGAGCACTGAAGCTTTCTTT.

This chain joins TRBV20-1 and TRBJ1-5; D is undetermined. CDR1 and CDR2 (germline): DFQATT, SNEGSKA (reference sequence). The CDR3 is 13 residues long. V lost 1 base and J lost 9, with 13 bases in between. The CDR3 DNA is TGCAGTGCTAGAGTAGCGGGTCCGGGGCCCCAGCATTTT. Encoded protein: CSARVAGPGPQHF.

This chain uses TRBV13 with TRBJ2-6; D ambiguous. Trimming took off 5 bases at V and 2 bases at J, with 22 bases between the two ends. Germline assignment: CDR1 PRHDT and CDR2 FYEKMQ (reference sequence). The CDR3 has 19 amino acids. The CDR3 region has the DNA TGTGCCAGCAGCCCAAGTGGAACAGACACTGGCCCTGGGGCCAACGTCCTGACTTTC. It translates to CASSPSGTDTGPGANVLTF.

This clone was seen only a few times. The chain links TRBV6-2 or TRBV6-3 to TRBJ2-1, with 7 bases that match TRBD2. The CDR3 contains 12 residues. Trimming removed 2 bases from V and 8 bases from J; junction bases left unmatched: 0. CDR1 and CDR2 from the germline V gene are MNHEY and SVGEGT. The DNA of the CDR3 is TGTGCCAGCAGTTACAGCGGGGATGAGCAGTTCTTC. Its translation is CASSYSGDEQFF.

The chain has TRBV5-1 and TRBJ2-3, with D unclear. The CDR3 covers 15 residues. V lost 1 base and J 2 bases, leaving 11 bases between the germline ends. Per the germline V gene, CDR1 is SGHRS and CDR2 is YFSETQ. CDR3 bases: TGCGCCAGCAGCTTGTACTTGCAATCCACAGATACGCAGTATTTT. It translates to CASSLYLQSTDTQYF.

The chain recombines TRBV10-3 with TRBJ2-7; 9 nucleotides match TRBD1. V lost 6 bases and J lost 2; bases outside the gene matches: 5. This CDR3 is built from 14 residues. CDR1 is ENHRY and CDR2 is SYGVKD in the germline V gene. CDR3 in amino acids: CAIRDRGSAYEQYF. CDR3 nucleotide sequence: TGTGCCATCAGGGACAGGGGCAGTGCCTACGAGCAGTACTTC.

By share, this clone counts as large. This sequence joins TRBV6-1 and TRBJ2-1; D might be TRBD1 or TRBD2, each matching 5 bases. The germline gives CDR1 MNHNS, CDR2 SASEGT. V lost 6 bases and J lost 8, with 11 bases in between. The CDR3 contains 12 residues. In DNA form, the CDR3 reads TGTGCCAGCAGGGACGAGGGGCATGAGCAGTTCTTC. This encodes CASRDEGHEQFF.

V usage is TRBV4-1 and J usage is TRBJ2-7; 7 positions agree with TRBD1. Germline V CDR1 and CDR2: MGHRA, YSYEKL. V shed 2 bases and J 4 bases; nucleotides not matched to a gene: 8. This CDR3 region has 15 residues. The CDR3 reads CASSQTDREGYEQYF. CDR3 nucleotides: TGCGCCAGCAGCCAAACTGACAGGGAAGGGTACGAGCAGTACTTC.

This clone came up a few times. The V call is TRBV2, the J call TRBJ1-2, with a tentative D call TRBD1 (5 bases). V was shortened by 3 bases and J by 10 bases, with 15 bases between the two germline ends. CDR1 and CDR2 from the germline V gene are SNHLY and FYNNEI. The CDR3 loop spans 13 amino acids. CDR3 coding DNA: TGTGCCAGCAGTGATTCCAGGGCGCGTGTCTACACCTTC. Translating gives CASSDSRARVYTF.

This chain uses TRBV9 with TRBJ2-2; perhaps D is TRBD1 or TRBD2 (7 bases each). The CDR3 sequence is 13 residues long. V lost 4 bases and J lost 6, with 10 bases in between. Germline CDR1 reads SGDLS; CDR2 reads YYNGEE. CDR3 loop: CASSSGGAGELFF. CDR3 DNA sequence: TGTGCCAGCAGCTCAGGGGGGGCCGGGGAGCTGTTTTTT.

There are a few counts of this clone. The chain employs TRBV28 and TRBJ1-5, with TRBD1 as a possible D gene (6 bases). CDR3 length: 13 residues. Germline loops: CDR1 MDHEN, CDR2 SYDVKM. The V end was cut by 7 bases, the J end by 6 bases, with 13 bases between. The chain's CDR3 is CASIPGAGQPQHF. The CDR3 DNA reads as TGTGCCAGCATCCCAGGGGCTGGTCAGCCCCAGCATTTT.

In regard to this clone: A much bigger clone sits one base away, suggesting this may be a read error. The conserved closing phenylalanine or tryptophan is absent in this CDR3, likely reflecting a read error. The DNA is omitted, as the CDR3 cannot be located on it reliably, and the CDR3 follows TCRdb's listing. V usage is TRBV7-9 and J usage is TRBJ1-1; TRBD1 was called by the table and not checked on the DNA. CDR1 SEHNR and CDR2 FQNEAQ come from the germline V gene (reference sequence). The CDR3 spans 10 residues, counting both ends. CDR3 protein: CASSSHFGTG.

The J gene is TRBJ1-1, the V gene TRBV6-1; weak D call: TRBD1 (6 bases). Per the germline V gene, CDR1 is MNHNS and CDR2 is SASEGT. This CDR3 comprises 13 residues. The V end lost 10 bases, the J end lost 3 bases, and 15 bases lay between the germline ends. The CDR3 reads CAIIQGGYTEAFF. DNA for the CDR3: TGTGCCATTATACAGGGAGGATACACTGAAGCTTTCTTT.

In its sample, this clone is large. The CDR3 coding sequence is TGTGCCAGCACACCAATAACGACAGGGGGAGCCGCTGGCTACACCTTC. Encoded protein: CASTPITTGGAAGYTF. This sequence joins TRBV6-1 and TRBJ1-2, with 9 bases aligning to TRBD1. The V gene end was trimmed by 7 bases and the J gene end by 7 bases; junction bases not matched to a gene: 16. The CDR3 totals 16 residues. Per the germline V gene, CDR1 is MNHNS and CDR2 is SASEGT.